This TCR beta chain stems from a study of tumor-infiltrating lymphocytes in primary liver carcinoma (dated by TCRdb to about 2017). Regarding the research as a whole: The five patients, three men and two women aged 30 to 69 years, had hepatocellular carcinoma (four) or combined HCC and intrahepatic cholangiocarcinoma (one). The tumors of the five patients were staged as T1-T3 N0M0, with maximum diameters ranging from roughly 4 to 10 cm. Roughly 3.5 to 8 million productive TCRbeta reads were obtained per sample, and no significant difference in read depth was found between tissue types. For each liver tumor, the study sampled five regions along with adjacent normal tissue and blood, and applied TCRbeta repertoire sequencing, expression microarrays and whole-exome sequencing. A total of 35 or so specimens from 5 patients went through TCRbeta repertoire sequencing, namely 25 tumor regions, 5 adjacent noncancerous liver tissues and 5 peripheral blood samples. To link TCRbeta repertoire diversity to the local molecular phenotype, the approximately 26 tumor region samples were profiled with Agilent mRNA microarrays. Reproducibility between technical replicate repertoires was high, with correlation coefficients above 0.95 and mean shared-clone rates approximately 0.9. The paper's findings and limits, for the study overall: Since the samples were bulk and unsorted, there was no way to compare CD4+ and CD8+ T cell repertoires. The top 250 clones accounted for a significantly greater share of the repertoire in tumors than in blood (p = 0.039). Only about 7.5-25% of top clones were present in all five regions of a tumor, suggesting spatial heterogeneity of tumor-infiltrating T cells. Only a few patients were included in the study, and the authors note that the findings should be validated in a larger study. Only the TCR beta chain was sequenced, so true repertoire diversity is likely underestimated because unpaired alpha chains were not captured. Pairs of tumor regions showed greater repertoire overlap (mean 36%) than tumor-adjacent pairs (roughly 17%) or tumor-blood pairs (approximately 15%), which is consistent with antigen-driven expansion.

Using a constant-region primer and ProtoScript II reverse transcriptase, TCRbeta-specific cDNA was reverse-transcribed from around 500 ng total RNA. Construction of the TCRbeta libraries relied on three nested rounds of multiplex PCR, following a slightly modified ARM-PCR procedure. Multiplex TRBV1-TRBV30 forward primers and a Cbeta reverse primer were used in the first two PCR rounds, each of which was run for approximately 9 cycles. Sample barcodes and Illumina adapters were attached in a final 25-cycle PCR using Deep VentR polymerase. Amplicons of 200-500 bp were gel-purified with a QIAquick gel extraction kit before sequencing. TCRbeta amplicons were sequenced on an Illumina HiSeq 2500 with 250-bp paired-end reads. The source study handled its data this way. Quality trimming of reads was performed with Trimmomatic v0.33, and paired reads were merged with FLASH v1.2.11 so that full CDR3 sequences could be recovered. V, D and J germline segments were assigned to the rearranged TCRbeta sequences by MiGEC v1.2.1b. Clonotype statistics, along with Shannon-Wiener diversity indices, were calculated using VDJtools v1.0.0. Except for diversity analysis, only the 250 most abundant clonotypes of each sample were used in subsequent analyses to reduce sampling bias. TCRdb reanalyzed the raw reads on its own, using fastp at Q25 for trimming and MiXCR for clone calling, and kept in-frame beta chains. Records with the same CDR3 protein are collapsed into one entry carrying the most frequent genes and DNA. TCRdb's processing, not the study's, gives the V and J calls here. The sample includes tens of thousands of distinct CDR3 sequences, with over 60% observed a single time. 45% to 50% of the sample is in the top ten clones.

In the case of this clonotype: There is no known antigen for this receptor. A read error may account for a junction end that differs from germline.

Total RNA and DNA were co-extracted from about 20-30 mg of bulk tissue with the AllPrep DNA/RNA mini kit, without cell sorting. Between November 2015 and 2016, several patients in China with histopathologically diagnosed primary liver carcinoma had surgical resection. At the time of sampling, the patients were treatment-naive and had chronic HBV infection. Each tumor was sampled at five spatially separated regions: the superior, inferior, left-lateral and right-lateral poles and the tumor centre. Histological examination found more than 80% viable tumor cells in every tumor sample. Pieces of fresh tumor and adjacent tissue were cut in half, with one half kept in RNAlater at -80 degrees C and the other half sent for histology. The CDR3 sequence holds 13 residues, the cysteine and phenylalanine included. This entry keeps only the CDR3 DNA: 39 bases, framed from base 1. The germline V gene sets CDR1 to MNHEY and CDR2 to SVGEGT.

The source material was liver tumor tissue from sampling region 3. The cell subset or site label here, explained by the study, means: tumor region T3, left-lateral pole. The V and J genes are TRBV6-2 or TRBV6-3 and TRBJ2-7; matching of 6 bases hints at TRBD2 as the D gene. This TCR came from a middle-aged man with primary liver carcinoma and hepatitis B virus infection. CDR3 loop: CTSSYWTTYVQYF. The base sequence is TGTACCAGCAGTTACTGGACTACCTACGTGCAGTACTTC.